The entry below describes one TCR beta chain. A read error may produce the germline difference seen at one junction end. These data belong to a study of blood T cell repertoires in COVID-19. Study summary: The United States, Italy and Spain provided the acute and convalescent COVID-19 samples. T cells, B-cell-depleted T cells, or PBMCs supplied cDNA or gDNA.

Profiled with immunoSEQ multiplex PCR; TCRdb holds only in-frame clones, not every one. The sample holds about 99,000 clones, around 79% seen once. CDR1 is SGHRS and CDR2 is YFSETQ in the germline V gene. The CDR3 loop spans 15 amino acids. The receptor comes from a woman older than 75 with active or convalescent COVID-19. V gene TRBV5-1 combines with J gene TRBJ2-2; D is ambiguous. Sequencing was performed on peripheral blood. The DNA for the CDR3 is TGTGCCAGCAGCTTGGATGGAGTAGACCCCGGGGAGCTGTTTTTT. Amino acids: CASSLDGVDPGELFF.